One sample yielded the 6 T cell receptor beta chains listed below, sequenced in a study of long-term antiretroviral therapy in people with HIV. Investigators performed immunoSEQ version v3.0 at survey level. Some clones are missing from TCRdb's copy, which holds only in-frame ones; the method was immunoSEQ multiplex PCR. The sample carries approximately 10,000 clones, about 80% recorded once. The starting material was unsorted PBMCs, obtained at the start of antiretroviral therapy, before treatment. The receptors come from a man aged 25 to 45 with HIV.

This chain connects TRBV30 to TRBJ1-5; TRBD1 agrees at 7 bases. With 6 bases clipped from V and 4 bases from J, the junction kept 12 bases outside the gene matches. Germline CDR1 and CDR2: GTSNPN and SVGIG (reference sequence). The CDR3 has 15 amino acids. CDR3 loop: CACNKQGIGNQPQHF. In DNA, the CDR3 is TGTGCCTGCAATAAACAGGGGATTGGTAATCAGCCCCAGCATTTT.

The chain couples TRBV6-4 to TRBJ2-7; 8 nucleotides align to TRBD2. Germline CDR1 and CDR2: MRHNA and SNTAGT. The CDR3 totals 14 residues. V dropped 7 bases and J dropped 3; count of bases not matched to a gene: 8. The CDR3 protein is CASTRTSSLYEQYF. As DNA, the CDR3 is TGTGCCAGCACCCGGACTAGCTCTCTCTACGAGCAGTACTTC.

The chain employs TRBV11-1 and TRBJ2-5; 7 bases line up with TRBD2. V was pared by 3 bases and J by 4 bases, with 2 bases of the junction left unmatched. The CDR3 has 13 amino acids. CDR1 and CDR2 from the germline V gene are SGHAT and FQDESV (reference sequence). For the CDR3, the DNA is TGTGCCAGCAGCTTCCCGGGGGGAGAGACCCAGTACTTC. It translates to CASSFPGGETQYF.

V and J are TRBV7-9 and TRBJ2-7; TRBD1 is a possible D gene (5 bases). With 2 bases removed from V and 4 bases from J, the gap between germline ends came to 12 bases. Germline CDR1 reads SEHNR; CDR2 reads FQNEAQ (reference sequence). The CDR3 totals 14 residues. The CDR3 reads CASSLSDSAYEQYF. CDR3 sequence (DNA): TGTGCCAGCAGCTTAAGTGACAGTGCTTACGAGCAGTACTTC. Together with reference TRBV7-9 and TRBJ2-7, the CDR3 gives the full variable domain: DTGVSQNPRHKITKRGQNVTFRCDPISEHNRLYWYRQTLGQGPEFLTYFQNEAQLEKSRLLSDRFSAERPKGSFSTLEIQRTEQGDSAMYLCASSLSDSAYEQYFGPGTRLTVT.

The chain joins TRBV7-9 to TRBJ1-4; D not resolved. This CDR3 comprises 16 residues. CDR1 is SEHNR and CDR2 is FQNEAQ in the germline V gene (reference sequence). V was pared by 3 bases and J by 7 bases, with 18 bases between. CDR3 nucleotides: TGTGCCAGCAGCTTTCGGACGGGCGGACTAGCTGAAAAACTGTTTTTT. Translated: CASSFRTGGLAEKLFF.

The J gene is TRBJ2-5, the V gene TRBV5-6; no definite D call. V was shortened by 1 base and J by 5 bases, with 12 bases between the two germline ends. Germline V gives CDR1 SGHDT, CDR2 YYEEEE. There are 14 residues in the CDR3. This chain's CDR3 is CASSLRTGWETQYF. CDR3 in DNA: TGTGCCAGCAGCTTGCGCACGGGCTGGGAGACCCAGTACTTC.